The clone carrying this T cell receptor beta chain has just a few counts. Its antigen remains unknown. This sample was included in a study of T-cell reconstitution after alpha-beta-depleted transplantation in children. Overall study findings and caveats: At around two months after transplant, the alpha-beta T cells were reportedly derived from several hundred expanded clones that came from non-depleted graft cells. Day-60 TCRbeta diversity that was high in some patients was derived from surviving recipient T cells and thymic progenitors. When one year had passed after transplant, most T-cell counts and diversity came from newly produced T cells.

Germline V lookup: CDR1 SNHLY, CDR2 FYNNEI. The CDR3 contains 11 residues. Trimming removed 11 bases from V and 8 bases from J; junction bases left unmatched: 5. Unique molecular identifiers were built into the TCRbeta library. TCRdb reprocessed the PCR reads via MiXCR and lists one record per CDR3 protein. The sample has hundreds of thousands of distinct CDR3 sequences, around 13% seen once. The material was PBMCs, obtained before TCRalphabeta/CD19-depleted stem cell transplant. This clonotype was sampled from a girl under 10 years old with congenital amegakaryocytic thrombocytopenia, due to receive a stem cell transplant. The J gene is TRBJ2-1, the V gene TRBV2; 8 positions agree with TRBD1. DNA for the CDR3: TGTGCCGGTCGACAGGGGTATGAGCAGTTCTTC. Its protein product is CAGRQGYEQFF. Based on the CDR3 plus reference TRBV2 and TRBJ2-1, the full variable domain is EPEVTQTPSHQVTQMGQEVILRCVPISNHLYFYWYRQILGQKVEFLVSFYNNEISEKSEIFDDQFSVERPDGSNFTLKIRSTKLEDSAMYFCAGRQGYEQFFGPGTRLTVL.